This T cell receptor beta chain was captured in a study of OX40 agonist ivuxolimab in advanced cancers. Concerning the study at large: The costimulatory receptor OX40 (CD134) was targeted by ivuxolimab, a fully human IgG2 agonistic monoclonal antibody. Intravenous ivuxolimab was administered to patients every 2 weeks at six dose levels: 0.01, 0.1, 0.3, 1.5, 3 and 10 mg/kg. Among the roughly 50 dose-escalation patients, 19 had hepatocellular carcinoma, around 15 melanoma, 9 renal cell carcinoma and 9 head and neck cancer. In the dose-escalation cohort, over 65% of patients were male, and the mean age was approximately 64 years, with a range of 23 to 79. Prior anti-PD-1, anti-PD-L1 or anti-CTLA-4 therapy was permitted, and about two fifths of dose-escalation patients had received checkpoint inhibitors. Partial responses were achieved by three dose-escalation patients, of whom one had hepatocellular carcinoma and two had cutaneous melanoma. Peripheral TCRbeta sequencing was intended to test whether TCR sequence diversity was altered and clonal T-cell expansion was caused by ivuxolimab. The monotherapy dose-escalation portion (N ≈ 56 patients) of the phase I ivuxolimab trial is reported in the paper.

To sequence the TCRbeta CDR3 region, genomic DNA was isolated from the sorted cells. The immunoSEQ Assay was used to sequence the TCRbeta CDR3 regions. As stored in TCRdb, this immuneACCESS dataset retains in-frame rearrangements with V and J assigned. A fraction of the clones does not appear; measured against another copy, unresolved V genes explain less than half of the discrepancy, and the remainder lacks a known reason. This sample comprises roughly 35,000 clones, less than 85% of them detected only once. Approximately 1.8% of the sample lies in the top ten. Details on this clone: Its antigen remains undetermined. Within one base of it there is no much larger clone, and no base qualities were kept.

Per the germline V gene, SGHTA is the CDR1 and FQGNSA is the CDR2. V lost 5 bases and J lost 7 bases, and the count of bases not matched to a germline gene is 6. The CDR3 goes from the cysteine to the phenylalanine over 13 residues. Only the CDR3 DNA stays, 39 bases, in frame from base 1. Patients with a history of autoimmune disease or receiving systemic immunosuppression were excluded from the trial. Peripheral blood for TCR sequencing was drawn from every dose cohort at baseline, at cycle 4 day 1 and at cycle 7 day 1. Samples came from an open-label, multicenter, first-in-human phase I dose-escalation trial of ivuxolimab. Adults with locally advanced or metastatic melanoma, renal cell carcinoma, hepatocellular carcinoma or head and neck squamous cell carcinoma were enrolled in the trial. CD4+ and CD8+ T cells were sorted separately from peripheral blood before TCR sequencing. General study outcomes and caveats: Which antigens the clonally expanded peripheral T cells were specific for was not determined. At doses of 0.1 to 3.0 mg/kg, clonal expansion of both CD4+ and CD8+ blood T cells was observed from baseline to week 6. After ivuxolimab, expanded clones were on average more numerous among CD8+ T cells than among CD4+ T cells. In the 0.1-3.0 mg/kg groups, partial responders were among the patients with the lowest normalized peripheral clonal expansion, particularly in CD8+ T cells. Low levels of normalized T-cell clonal expansion were also seen in some patients who did not respond.

The source was CD4+ or CD8+ T cells sorted from blood, collected in a trial of the OX40 agonist ivuxolimab. The receptor comes from an adult with an advanced solid tumor such as melanoma, head and neck, liver or kidney cancer. The rearranged chain carries TRBV7-2 and TRBJ1-1; the central 8 bases match TRBD1. Here is the DNA: TGTGCCAGCAGCCCACAGGGGGTCGGTGAAGCTTTCTTT. Translated, it gives CASSPQGVGEAFF. Reference TRBV7-2 and TRBJ1-1 genes cover what lies past the CDR3, so the full variable domain is GAGVSQSPSNKVTEKGKDVELRCDPISGHTALYWYRQSLGQGLEFLIYFQGNSAPDKSGLPSDRFSAERTGGSVSTLTIQRTQQEDSAVYLCASSPQGVGEAFFGQGTRLTVV.